The present T cell receptor beta chain was sequenced within a study of blood T cells in healthy people across ages. General observations from the study: In these data, TCR beta diversity tracked strongly with naive T cell percentage. In long-lived donors, naive CD4+ cell counts and diversity exceeded those of aged donors.

This clonotype was found a few times. Its cognate antigen is unknown. Trimming shortened V by 5 bases and J by 14 bases, and 23 bases separated the two germline ends. Germline CDR1 and CDR2: SQVTM and ANQGSEA. This CDR3 comprises 13 residues. A second PCR of 7 to 11 cycles used a sample-barcoded 5' primer and a J-beta primer mix. MiXCR, applied by TCRdb to the 5' RACE reads, yields one record per CDR3 protein. Here the sample spans 780,000 or so distinct CDR3 sequences, approximately 55% being singletons. Sequenced material: blood. The sequence derives from a man older than 75 in good health. V usage is TRBV29-1 and J usage is TRBJ2-3; D may be TRBD1 or TRBD2 (5 bases each). CDR3 sequence (DNA): TGCAGCGTTCCGGGACGGGCGCACAGATACGCGTATTTT. Its protein product is CSVPGRAHRYAYF.